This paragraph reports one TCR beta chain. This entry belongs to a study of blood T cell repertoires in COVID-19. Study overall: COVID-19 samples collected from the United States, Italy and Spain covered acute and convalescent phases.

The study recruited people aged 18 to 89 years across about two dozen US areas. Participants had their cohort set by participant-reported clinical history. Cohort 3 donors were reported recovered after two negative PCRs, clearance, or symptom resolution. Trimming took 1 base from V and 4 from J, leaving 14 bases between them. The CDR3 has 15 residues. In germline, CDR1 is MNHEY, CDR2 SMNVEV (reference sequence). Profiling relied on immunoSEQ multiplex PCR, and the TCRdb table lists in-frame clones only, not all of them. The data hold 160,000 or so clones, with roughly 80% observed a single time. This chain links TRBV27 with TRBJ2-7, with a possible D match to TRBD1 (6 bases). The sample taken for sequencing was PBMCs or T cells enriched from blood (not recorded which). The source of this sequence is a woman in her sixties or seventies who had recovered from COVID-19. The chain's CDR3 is CASSLYPGAQYEQYF. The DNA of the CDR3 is TGTGCCAGCAGTTTATATCCAGGGGCACAATACGAGCAGTACTTC.